A single sample gave rise to the 32 T cell receptor beta chains below, sequenced in a study of blood T cell repertoires in COVID-19. Clones were read by immunoSEQ multiplex PCR, and TCRdb kept only the in-frame ones, dropping some. The sample consists of 150,000 or so clones, 75% to 90% of them appearing once. Sequenced sample: PBMCs or T cells enriched from blood (not recorded which). All receptors come from a woman aged 40 to 49 who had been exposed to COVID-19.

The V gene is TRBV14, the J gene TRBJ1-1, with D perhaps matching TRBD1 (5 bases). This CDR3 has 15 amino acids. V was shortened by 2 bases and J by 5 bases, with 15 bases between the two germline ends. The germline V gene encodes CDR1 SGHDN and CDR2 FVKESK. This CDR3 is CASSQTKGMGTEAFF. For the CDR3, the DNA is TGTGCCAGCAGCCAAACCAAGGGGATGGGGACTGAAGCTTTCTTT.

CDR3 amino acids: CASSLSAGQSPLHF. CDR3 nucleotides: TGTGCCAGCAGCTTGTCGGCAGGGCAGTCACCCCTCCACTTT. This chain uses TRBV5-4 with TRBJ1-6; a weak D match, TRBD1 (5 bases). This CDR3 has 14 amino acids. The germline V gene encodes CDR1 SGHNT and CDR2 YYREEE (reference sequence). V lost 1 base, J lost 10 bases, and 12 bases lay in between.

The chain is built from TRBV6-6 and TRBJ1-1; the match to TRBD1 covers 10 bases. Germline loops: CDR1 MNHNY, CDR2 SVGAGI (reference sequence). There are 12 residues in the CDR3. J gave up 9 bases and V 3 bases, and 1 base lay outside the gene matches. CDR3 sequence (DNA): TGTGCCAGCAGTTATGACAGGGGGCAAGCTTTCTTT. The encoded protein is CASSYDRGQAFF.

The count of this clone is one. The chain joins TRBV7-9 to TRBJ2-7, with 12 nucleotides matching TRBD2. V was clipped by 5 bases and J by 4 bases; unmatched bases: 18. The CDR3 totals 19 residues. From germline, CDR1 is SEHNR and CDR2 FQNEAQ (reference sequence). The CDR3 bases are TGTGCCAGCAGCACGGACCTAACGGGGCTAGCGGGGGGGAAGTACGAGCAGTACTTC. Protein sequence: CASSTDLTGLAGGKYEQYF.

The chain is built from TRBV5-1 and TRBJ2-5; TRBD1 agrees at 7 bases. This CDR3 is 13 amino acids long. V dropped 5 bases and J dropped 2; count of bases not matched to a gene: 3. Germline values: CDR1 SGHRS, CDR2 YFSETQ. CDR3 DNA: TGCGCCAGCAGTCCGGACAGGCAAGAGACCCAGTACTTC. It is translated as CASSPDRQETQYF.

The DNA for the CDR3 is TGTGCCAGCAGCGCAGACACATCAACTAATGAAAAACTGTTTTTT. Its translation is CASSADTSTNEKLFF. The genes are TRBV6-5 and TRBJ1-4; the D is unclear. CDR1 MNHEY and CDR2 SVGAGI come from the germline V gene. This CDR3 region has 15 residues. Trimming pared 6 bases from V and 0 bases from J, leaving 11 bases between.

J is TRBJ2-3 and V is TRBV5-1; TRBD1 agrees at 7 bases. The CDR3 is 14 amino acids. Germline V gene data show CDR1 as SGHRS and CDR2 as YFSETQ. Unmatched junction bases numbered 5, after V lost 5 bases and J lost 2 bases. CDR3 protein: CASRGTGDTDTQYF. CDR3 DNA: TGCGCCAGCAGGGGAACAGGGGACACAGATACGCAGTATTTT.

The J gene is TRBJ1-2, the V gene TRBV5-1; a weak D match, TRBD1 (5 bases). The CDR3 covers 14 residues. V shed 0 bases and J shed 2 bases, with 8 bases lying between them. Germline CDR1 and CDR2: SGHRS and YFSETQ. The CDR3 reads CASSLEGSNYGYTF. The CDR3 DNA follows: TGCGCCAGCAGCTTGGAGGGGTCGAACTATGGCTACACCTTC.

The CDR3 loop is CASSTLYRGGQEISYNEQFF. The CDR3 DNA sequence: TGTGCCAGCAGTACCCTCTACCGTGGGGGCCAAGAGATCTCCTACAATGAGCAGTTCTTC. This rearrangement joins TRBV28 to TRBJ2-1, with TRBD1 as a possible D gene (6 bases). CDR1 is MDHEN and CDR2 is SYDVKM in the germline V gene. V dropped 5 bases and J dropped 0 bases, with 26 bases sitting between them. This CDR3 region has 20 residues.

The chain couples TRBV24-1 to TRBJ2-1, with 8 nucleotides matching TRBD1. Trimming removed 7 bases from V and 3 bases from J; junction bases left unmatched: 10. The CDR3 is made up of 16 amino acids. Germline V gene sequence: CDR1 KGHDR, CDR2 SFDVKD. CDR3 nucleotide sequence: TGTGCCACCAGCGACTCTACCGGGACAGGCTACAATGAGCAGTTCTTC. Translation gives CATSDSTGTGYNEQFF.

This chain links TRBV29-1 with TRBJ2-5, with 13 nucleotides matching TRBD2. The CDR3 runs to 13 residues. Unmatched junction bases numbered 1, after V lost 4 bases and J lost 5 bases. CDR1 is SQVTM, CDR2 ANQGSEA, per germline. The CDR3 spells CSVALAGGETQYF. The CDR3 DNA is TGCAGCGTTGCACTAGCGGGAGGGGAGACCCAGTACTTC.

The chain joins TRBV6-5 to TRBJ1-4; unclear D gene. Looked up from germline, CDR1 is MNHEY and CDR2 is SVGAGI. This CDR3 comprises 14 residues. The germline V and J ends were trimmed by 2 bases and 0 bases, with 4 bases remaining between them. In nucleotides, the CDR3 is TGTGCCAGCAGTTACGCGCCAACTAATGAAAAACTGTTTTTT. Its protein product is CASSYAPTNEKLFF.

The rearrangement uses TRBV10-1 and TRBJ2-3; D is ambiguous. CDR1 WNHNN and CDR2 SYGVQD come from the germline V gene (reference sequence). The CDR3 is made up of 13 amino acids. The V end was cut by 6 bases, the J end by 0 bases, with 7 bases between. The CDR3, as DNA: TGCGCCAGCAGCCATCAAAGCACAGATACGCAGTATTTT. Protein: CASSHQSTDTQYF.

The chain is built from TRBV11-2 and TRBJ2-7; maybe TRBD2 (7 bases). The CDR3 is made up of 14 amino acids. The V and J ends lost 4 bases and 0 bases respectively, with 10 bases between them. Germline V gene sequence: CDR1 SGHAT, CDR2 FQNNGV. The CDR3 region is CASSWGGTSYEQYF. In nucleotides, the CDR3 is TGTGCCAGCAGCTGGGGGGGCACCTCCTACGAGCAGTACTTC.

The chain recombines TRBV4-3 with TRBJ1-2; perhaps TRBD1 as D (5 bases). Trimming took off 1 base at V and 4 bases at J, with 13 bases between the two ends. Germline CDR1 reads LGHNA; CDR2 reads YSLEER. The CDR3 covers 15 residues. CDR3: CASSQGTGMGYGYTF. The CDR3 DNA follows: TGCGCCAGCAGCCAAGGTACAGGTATGGGCTATGGCTACACCTTC.

This sequence joins TRBV28 and TRBJ1-5, with unresolved D. This CDR3 is built from 15 residues. V lost 2 bases to trimming and J lost 6 bases, with 14 bases between them. The V gene's germline CDR1 is MDHEN and CDR2 SYDVKM. The CDR3 protein is CASSLDEGLGQPQHF. DNA of the CDR3: TGTGCCAGCAGTTTAGACGAGGGCTTGGGTCAGCCCCAGCATTTT.

There are a few counts of this clone. V and J are TRBV18 and TRBJ1-3, with 8 bases that match TRBD1. V shed 3 bases and J 4 bases; nucleotides not matched to a gene: 5. CDR1 is KGHSH and CDR2 is LQKENI in the germline V gene. The CDR3 length is 15 residues. CDR3 coding DNA: TGTGCCAGCTCACCCGGACAGGGAGGCGGAAACACCATATATTTT. Protein product: CASSPGQGGGNTIYF. Filled out from reference TRBV18 and TRBJ1-3, the complete variable domain reads NAGVMQNPRHLVRRRGQEARLRCSPMKGHSHVYWYRQLPEEGLKFMVYLQKENIIDESGMPKERFSAEFPKEGPSILRIQQVVRGDSAAYFCASSPGQGGGNTIYFGEGSWLTVV.

The chain couples TRBV6-5 to TRBJ1-2; D gene uncertain. The V end lost 5 bases, the J end lost 6 bases, and 16 bases lay between the germline ends. The CDR3 totals 14 residues. Germline V gene data show CDR1 as MNHEY and CDR2 as SVGAGI. This CDR3 reads CASSKLSILHGYTF. In nucleotides, the CDR3 is TGTGCCAGCAGTAAGCTGTCTATACTTCATGGCTACACCTTC.

This chain links TRBV4-1 with TRBJ1-2; the D is unclear. This CDR3 region has 13 residues. The ends were cut back, 0 bases at V and 7 bases at J, with 9 bases in the middle. Per germline, CDR1 MGHRA and CDR2 YSYEKL. The CDR3 spells CASSQDRRGGYTF. DNA for the CDR3: TGCGCCAGCAGCCAAGATCGTCGGGGTGGCTACACCTTC.

This chain's CDR3 is CASSSHPSGGLGETQYF. The CDR3, as DNA: TGTGCCAGCAGCTCACACCCCTCTGGGGGGTTAGGGGAGACCCAGTACTTC. The V and J genes are TRBV3-1 (or the pseudogene TRBV3-2) and TRBJ2-5; D possibly corresponds to TRBD2 (6 bases). Germline V gene sequence: CDR1 LGHDT, CDR2 YNNKEL (reference sequence). The V end lost 5 bases, the J end lost 5 bases, and 24 bases lay between the germline ends. The length of the CDR3 is 17 residues.

The chain uses TRBV7-2 and TRBJ2-1; 12 bases are a match to TRBD2. The junction had 4 bases not matched to a gene; V was cut back by 2 bases and J by 8 bases. The CDR3 extends over 15 amino acids. The germline V gene has CDR1 SGHTA and CDR2 FQGNSA. The DNA for the CDR3 is TGTGCCAGCAGCTTATTGGCTAGCGGGAGGGATGAGCAGTTCTTC. Amino acid sequence: CASSLLASGRDEQFF.

The chain couples TRBV18 to TRBJ2-3, with 7 bases aligning to TRBD2. V was clipped by 5 bases and J by 2 bases; unmatched bases: 10. The CDR3 covers 16 residues. Germline loops: CDR1 KGHSH, CDR2 LQKENI. The CDR3 spells CASSEPGGLDTDTQYF. CDR3 DNA: TGTGCCAGCTCAGAACCGGGGGGACTTGACACAGATACGCAGTATTTT. Complete variable domain (other parts from reference TRBV18 and TRBJ2-3): NAGVMQNPRHLVRRRGQEARLRCSPMKGHSHVYWYRQLPEEGLKFMVYLQKENIIDESGMPKERFSAEFPKEGPSILRIQQVVRGDSAAYFCASSEPGGLDTDTQYFGPGTRLTVL.

In nucleotides, the CDR3 is TGTGCCAGTAGTATCCCCCTCGCTGAAGCTTTCTTT. As protein: CASSIPLAEAFF. V gene TRBV19 combines with J gene TRBJ1-1; D is uncertain. Deletions cut 3 bases from V and 6 bases from J, with 8 bases between. The CDR3 consists of 12 residues. CDR1 and CDR2 from the germline V gene are LNHDA and SQIVND (reference sequence).

The chain uses TRBV5-1 and TRBJ2-1; no reliable D call. Germline V CDR1 and CDR2: SGHRS, YFSETQ. This CDR3 is 12 amino acids long. V lost 2 bases, J lost 8 bases, and 8 bases lay in between. The CDR3 DNA reads TGCGCCAGCAGCTTTAGCCAACATGAGCAGTTCTTC. Its translation is CASSFSQHEQFF.

The chain employs TRBV5-6 and TRBJ2-1; 15 bases match TRBD2. The CDR3 is made up of 14 amino acids. CDR1 and CDR2 (germline): SGHDT, YYEEEE. The ends lost 3 bases at V and 14 bases at J; junction bases unmatched: 6. This CDR3 reads CASSYGLAGGGKFF. The CDR3 DNA reads TGTGCCAGCAGCTACGGACTAGCGGGAGGGGGGAAGTTCTTC.

The chain employs TRBV12-3 or TRBV12-4 and TRBJ1-1; D is ambiguous. This CDR3 has 11 amino acids. V lost 8 bases and J 3 bases, leaving 7 bases between the germline ends. The CDR3 region is CASQVDTEAFF. The CDR3 DNA is TGTGCCAGCCAGGTAGACACTGAAGCTTTCTTT.

The V and J genes are TRBV15 and TRBJ2-7; TRBD2 matches 8 bases. This CDR3 region has 16 residues. The germline gives CDR1 LNHNV, CDR2 YYDKDF (reference sequence). Losses at the gene ends were 0 bases for V and 1 base for J; bases not matched to a gene: 5. CDR3 loop: CATSRDLAGGSYEQYF. CDR3 DNA: TGTGCCACCAGCAGAGATCTGGCGGGAGGTTCCTACGAGCAGTACTTC.

Written as DNA, the CDR3 is TGTGCCAGCAGTTTATTACACGGGGAGCTGTTTTTT. It specifies CASSLLHGELFF. This chain uses TRBV27 with TRBJ2-2; no firm D call. CDR1 is MNHEY, CDR2 SMNVEV, per germline (reference sequence). V was clipped by 1 base and J by 7 bases, with 4 bases between them. The CDR3 consists of 12 residues.

V usage is TRBV21-1 and J usage is TRBJ2-7; the DNA was not used to check the table's D call, TRBD2. TRBV21-1 is classified as a pseudogene. The CDR3 length is 15 residues. The CDR3, as DNA: TGTGCCAGCAGCAGATCTAGCGGGGGGGCCAACGAGCAGTACTTC. This translates into CASSRSSGGANEQYF.

The rearrangement joins TRBV18 to TRBJ2-1, with 7 bases identical to TRBD2. CDR3 length equals 14 residues. Germline trimming cut 3 bases from V and 10 bases from J; bases unmatched to any gene: 9. Germline loops: CDR1 KGHSH, CDR2 LQKENI. CDR3 in DNA: TGTGCCAGCTCACCCACAAATGACGGGGGGGAGCAGTTCTTC. As protein: CASSPTNDGGEQFF.

The genes are TRBV7-9 and TRBJ2-2; 8 bases are shared with TRBD1. The CDR3 is made up of 14 amino acids. V shed 5 bases and J 7 bases; nucleotides not matched to a gene: 6. CDR1 is SEHNR, CDR2 FQNEAQ, per germline (reference sequence). The CDR3 bases are TGTGCCAGCAGCCGGACAGGGACCGGCGGGGAGCTGTTTTTT. The encoded protein is CASSRTGTGGELFF.

The chain has TRBV12-5 and TRBJ2-5; D not resolved. Trimming left V 6 bases short and J 5 bases short, with 13 bases between. The CDR3 extends over 13 amino acids. Germline V CDR1 and CDR2: LGHNT, FRNRAP. CDR3 nucleotide sequence: TGTGCTAGTGGCCCAAGCCCCTGGGAGACCCAGTACTTC. Its translation: CASGPSPWETQYF.